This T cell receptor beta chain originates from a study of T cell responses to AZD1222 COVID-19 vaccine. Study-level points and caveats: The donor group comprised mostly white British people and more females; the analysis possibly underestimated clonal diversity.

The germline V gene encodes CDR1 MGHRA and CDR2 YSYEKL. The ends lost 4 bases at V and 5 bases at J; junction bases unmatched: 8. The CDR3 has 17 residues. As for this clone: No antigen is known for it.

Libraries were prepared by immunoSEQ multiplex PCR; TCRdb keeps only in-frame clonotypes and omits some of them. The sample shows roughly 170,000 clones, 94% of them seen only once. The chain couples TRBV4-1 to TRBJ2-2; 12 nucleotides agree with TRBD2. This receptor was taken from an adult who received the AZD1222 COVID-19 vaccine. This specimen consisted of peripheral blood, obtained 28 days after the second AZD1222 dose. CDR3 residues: CASSLLPLAGGTGELFF. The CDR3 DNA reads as TGCGCCAGCAGCCTTCTACCTCTAGCGGGAGGGACCGGGGAGCTGTTTTTT.